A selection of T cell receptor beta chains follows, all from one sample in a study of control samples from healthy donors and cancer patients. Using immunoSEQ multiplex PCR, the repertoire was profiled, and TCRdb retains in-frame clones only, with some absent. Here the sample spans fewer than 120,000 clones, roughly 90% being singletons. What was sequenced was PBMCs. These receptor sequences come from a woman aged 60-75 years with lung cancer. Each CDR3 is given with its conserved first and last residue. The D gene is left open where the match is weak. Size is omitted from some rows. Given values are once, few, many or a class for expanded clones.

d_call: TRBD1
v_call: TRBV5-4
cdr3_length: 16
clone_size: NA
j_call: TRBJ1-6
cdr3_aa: CASSGGQGTAFSPLHF

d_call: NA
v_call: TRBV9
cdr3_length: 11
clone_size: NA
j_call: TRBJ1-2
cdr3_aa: CASWGPYGYTF

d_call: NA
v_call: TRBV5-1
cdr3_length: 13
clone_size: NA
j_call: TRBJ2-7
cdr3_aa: CASSLVVGYEQYF

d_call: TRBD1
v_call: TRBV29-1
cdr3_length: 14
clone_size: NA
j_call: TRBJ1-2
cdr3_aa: CSTTGQGPNYGYTF

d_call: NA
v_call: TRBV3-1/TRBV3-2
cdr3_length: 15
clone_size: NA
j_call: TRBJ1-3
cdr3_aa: CASSVYRLSGNTIYF

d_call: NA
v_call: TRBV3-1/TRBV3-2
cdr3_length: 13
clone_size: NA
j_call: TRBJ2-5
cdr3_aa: CASSRGVQETQYF

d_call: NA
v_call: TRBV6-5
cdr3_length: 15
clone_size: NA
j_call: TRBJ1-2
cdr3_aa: CASSYVSVYPYGYTF

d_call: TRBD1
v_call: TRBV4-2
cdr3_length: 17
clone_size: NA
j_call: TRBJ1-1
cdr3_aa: CASSQEVTGGSRAKAFF

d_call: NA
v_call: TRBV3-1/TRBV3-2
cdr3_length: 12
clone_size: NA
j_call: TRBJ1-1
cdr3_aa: CASSQMNTEAFF

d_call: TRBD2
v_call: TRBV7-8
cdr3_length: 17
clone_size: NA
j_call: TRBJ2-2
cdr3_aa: CASSSILAGSNTGELFF

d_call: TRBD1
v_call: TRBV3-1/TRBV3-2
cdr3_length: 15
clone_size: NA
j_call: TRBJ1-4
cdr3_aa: CASSQATGGGEKLFF

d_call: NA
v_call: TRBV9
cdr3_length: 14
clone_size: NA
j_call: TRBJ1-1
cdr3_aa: CASSAQIANTEAFF

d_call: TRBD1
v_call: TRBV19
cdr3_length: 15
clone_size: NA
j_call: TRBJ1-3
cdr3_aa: CASRGQGLPGNTIYF

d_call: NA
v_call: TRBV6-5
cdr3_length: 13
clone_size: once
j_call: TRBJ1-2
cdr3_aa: CASSYSQRQGYTF

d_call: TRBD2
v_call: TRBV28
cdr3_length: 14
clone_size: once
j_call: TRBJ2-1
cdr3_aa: CASSLAGGDNEQFF

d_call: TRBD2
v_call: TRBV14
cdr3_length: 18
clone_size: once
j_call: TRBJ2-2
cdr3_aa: CASSQDRTSGRVTGELFF

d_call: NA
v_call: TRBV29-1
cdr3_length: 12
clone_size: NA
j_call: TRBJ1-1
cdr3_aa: CSVVPENTEAFF

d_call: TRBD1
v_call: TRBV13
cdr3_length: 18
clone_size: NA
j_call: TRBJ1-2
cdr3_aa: CASSLQVSTGGYNYGYTF

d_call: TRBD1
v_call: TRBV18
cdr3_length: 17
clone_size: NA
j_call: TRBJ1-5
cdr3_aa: CASSPSLGGTGNQPQHF

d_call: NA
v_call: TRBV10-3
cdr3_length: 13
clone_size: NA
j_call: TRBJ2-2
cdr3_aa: CAISVGGTGELFF

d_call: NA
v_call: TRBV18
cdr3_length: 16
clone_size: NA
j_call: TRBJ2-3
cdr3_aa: CASSPPSLSRTDTQYF

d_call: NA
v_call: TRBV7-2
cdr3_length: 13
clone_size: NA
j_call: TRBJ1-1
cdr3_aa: CASRAVRTGEAFF

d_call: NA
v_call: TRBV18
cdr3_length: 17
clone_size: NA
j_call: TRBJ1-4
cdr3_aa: CASSPRRHIATNEKLFF

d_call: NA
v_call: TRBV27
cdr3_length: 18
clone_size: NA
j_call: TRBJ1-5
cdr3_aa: CASSLAPPRKTSNQPQHF

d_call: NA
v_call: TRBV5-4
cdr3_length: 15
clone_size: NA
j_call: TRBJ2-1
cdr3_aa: CASSLATGARDEQFF

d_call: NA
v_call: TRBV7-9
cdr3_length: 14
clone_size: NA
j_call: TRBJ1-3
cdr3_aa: CASSKGASGNTIYF

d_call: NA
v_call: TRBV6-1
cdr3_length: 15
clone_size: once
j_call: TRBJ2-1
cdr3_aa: CASSEQGAAYNEQFF

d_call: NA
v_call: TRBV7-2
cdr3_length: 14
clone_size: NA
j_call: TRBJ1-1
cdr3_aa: CASSPRVGSGEAFF

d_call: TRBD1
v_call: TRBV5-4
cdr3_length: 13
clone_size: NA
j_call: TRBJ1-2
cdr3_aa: CASSPDRNYGYTF

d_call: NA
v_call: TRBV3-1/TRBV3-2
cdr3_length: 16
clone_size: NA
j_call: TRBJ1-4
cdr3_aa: CASSHLGGGVNEKLFF

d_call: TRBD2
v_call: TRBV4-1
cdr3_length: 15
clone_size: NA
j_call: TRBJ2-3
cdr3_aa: CASSPTSGRTDTQYF

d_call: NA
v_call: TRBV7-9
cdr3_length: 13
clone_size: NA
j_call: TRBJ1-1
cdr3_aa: CASSLALNTEAFF

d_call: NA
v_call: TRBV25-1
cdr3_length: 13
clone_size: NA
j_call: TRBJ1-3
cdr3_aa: CASSPAGWNTIYF

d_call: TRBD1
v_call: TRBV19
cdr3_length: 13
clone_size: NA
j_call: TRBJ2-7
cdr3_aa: CASSSDRGVEQYF

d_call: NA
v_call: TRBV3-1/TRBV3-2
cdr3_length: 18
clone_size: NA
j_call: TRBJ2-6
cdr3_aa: CASSPSGTVSSGANVLTF

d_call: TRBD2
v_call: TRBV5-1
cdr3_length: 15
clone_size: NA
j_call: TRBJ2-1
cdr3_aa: CASSWTSGFYNEQFF

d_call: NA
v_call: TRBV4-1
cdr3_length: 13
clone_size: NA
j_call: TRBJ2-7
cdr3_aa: CASSLSGFSEQYF

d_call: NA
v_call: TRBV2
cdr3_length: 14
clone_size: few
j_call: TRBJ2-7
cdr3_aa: CASSIDRGGYEQYF

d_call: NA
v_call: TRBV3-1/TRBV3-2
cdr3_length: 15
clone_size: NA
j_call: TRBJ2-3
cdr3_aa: CASSHRQANTDTQYF

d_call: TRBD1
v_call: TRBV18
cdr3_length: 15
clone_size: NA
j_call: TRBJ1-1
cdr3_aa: CASSPTTGMGTEAFF

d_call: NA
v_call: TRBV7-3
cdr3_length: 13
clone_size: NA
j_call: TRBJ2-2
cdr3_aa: CASSRGATGELFF

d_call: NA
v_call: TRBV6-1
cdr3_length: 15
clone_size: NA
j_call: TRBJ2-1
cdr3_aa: CASSETNNPYNEQFF

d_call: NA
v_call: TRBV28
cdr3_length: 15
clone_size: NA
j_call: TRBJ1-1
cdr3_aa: CASSLTNQGGTEAFF

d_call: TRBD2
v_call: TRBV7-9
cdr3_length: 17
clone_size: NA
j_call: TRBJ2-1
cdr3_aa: CASSLAGTSGRFNEQFF